The clone carrying this T cell receptor (beta chain) has a single count. Its target is unknown. This entry is derived from a study of graft-versus-host responses after intestinal transplantation. Across the whole study: Recipients across the board were started on anti-thymocyte globulin induction, then kept on tacrolimus and steroids for around three years. Study-wide points: Patients with graft-donor T cell macrochimerism had high graft-versus-host to host-versus-graft clonal ratios in allografts. GvH clones appeared in recipient marrow, some first in ileum or blood.

Per germline, CDR1 SGHNT and CDR2 YYREEE (reference sequence). This CDR3 is 16 amino acids long. The ends lost 3 bases at V and 1 base at J; junction bases unmatched: 7. Here immunoSEQ multiplex PCR was the method, and the copy in TCRdb shows in-frame clones only, minus some. Of approximately 100,000 clones listed, more than 85% were seen once; the top ten hold roughly 1.2%. The source was unstimulated CD8+ T cells sorted from spleen or lymph node cells, collected before intestinal transplant. This TCR was recovered from a human donor who received an intestinal transplant. This chain links TRBV5-4 with TRBJ1-2; 9 nucleotides agree with TRBD1. The CDR3: CASSWGQGLDNYGYTF. The CDR3 DNA reads TGTGCCAGCAGCTGGGGACAGGGTTTGGATAACTATGGCTACACCTTC.